Given below is one T cell receptor beta chain in context. The CDR3 length is 13 residues. Trimming left V 4 bases short and J 8 bases short, with 12 bases between. Germline V gene lookup returns CDR1 LGHNA and CDR2 YSLEER. The protocol was immunoSEQ multiplex PCR, while the TCRdb copy is restricted to in-frame clones and leaves out a portion. Of about 17,000 clones listed, 86% are singletons. This specimen belongs to a study of T cells in narcolepsy. Turning to the study itself: Healthy controls were enrolled alongside patients with narcolepsy type 1 or type 2.

The chain combines TRBV4-3 with TRBJ2-1, with D hard to call. This clonotype was obtained from a human donor in good health. Sequencing input: memory (CD45RA-) CD4+ T cells from blood. The CDR3 reads CASSRQTGDEQFF. The CDR3 region has the DNA TGCGCCAGCAGCCGCCAAACTGGGGATGAGCAGTTCTTC.